Each of the 8 T cell receptor beta chains below was sequenced from the same sample in a study of Graves' ophthalmopathy and Graves' hyperthyroidism. RNA served as the template for amplifying TCR beta CDR3 regions. Amplification began with first-round RT-PCR using HTBI primers, then second-round multiplex PCR was performed. TCRdb reanalysed the multiplex PCR reads using MiXCR and keeps one entry per CDR3 protein. The sample has about 390,000 distinct CDR3 sequences, roughly 15% seen once. The specimen sequenced was peripheral blood. The source is an adult woman with stable Graves' hyperthyroidism.

This clonotype has at least ten counts. The CDR3 spells CATSEPDRLELVRETQYF. The CDR3 DNA reads as TGTGCCACCAGTGAACCCGACAGGCTTGAACTGGTAAGAGAGACCCAGTACTTC. The chain links TRBV24-1 to TRBJ2-5; maybe TRBD1 (6 bases). The CDR3 length is 18 residues. Trimming shortened V by 4 bases and J by 4 bases, and 24 bases separated the two germline ends. CDR1 is KGHDR, CDR2 SFDVKD, per germline.

This clonotype was seen only a few times. A much larger clone differs by one base, so this may be a read error. This chain connects TRBV19 to TRBJ1-6, with D unresolved. CDR1 LNHDA and CDR2 SQIVND come from the germline V gene (reference sequence). The CDR3 is made up of 13 amino acids. The CDR3 nucleotides read TGTGCCAGTAGTATCGAGGGAGGTTCACACCTCCACTTT. Encoded protein: CASSIEGGSHLHF.

This clonotype was seen ten or more times. DNA of the CDR3: TGCGCCAGCAGCCCACAATGGGACAGGGGGTCCTACGAGCAGTACTTC. Protein sequence: CASSPQWDRGSYEQYF. The chain is built from TRBV5-1 and TRBJ2-7; 11 bases are a match to TRBD1. The CDR3 length is 16 residues. Germline V lookup: CDR1 SGHRS, CDR2 YFSETQ. J was trimmed by 1 base and V by 4 bases; bases with no gene match: 7.

A word on this clonotype: Being one base from a much bigger clone, this may be a read error. The chain recombines TRBV10-3 with TRBJ2-7, with TRBD1 matching over 10 bases. Germline loops: CDR1 ENHRY, CDR2 SYGVKD. This CDR3 region has 14 residues. The V gene end was trimmed by 2 bases and the J gene end by 6 bases; junction bases not matched to a gene: 4. The CDR3 spells CAISEVDRGPEQYF. CDR3 nucleotide sequence: TGTGCCATCAGTGAGGTAGACAGGGGGCCCGAGCAGTACTTC.

The chain has TRBV6-1 and TRBJ2-7; maybe TRBD1 (5 bases). The CDR3 is 16 residues long. Deletions cut 3 bases from V and 3 bases from J, with 18 bases between. The germline gives CDR1 MNHNS, CDR2 SASEGT. The CDR3 loop reads CASSDEIQVLYYEQYF. CDR3 in DNA: TGTGCCAGCAGTGACGAAATACAGGTATTGTACTACGAGCAGTACTTC.

In its sample, this clonotype was seen many times. This chain joins TRBV28 and TRBJ1-3; 7 positions agree with TRBD1. This CDR3 has 15 amino acids. Germline V gives CDR1 MDHEN, CDR2 SYDVKM. With 5 bases clipped from V and 3 bases from J, the junction kept 7 bases outside the gene matches. CDR3 residues: CASSPRGSHGNTIYF. CDR3 DNA sequence: TGTGCCAGCAGTCCCAGGGGGTCGCATGGAAACACCATATATTTT.

The table lists this clonotype with many counts. The chain links TRBV10-3 to TRBJ1-1; a weak D match, TRBD1 (5 bases). The CDR3 loop spans 14 amino acids. V was clipped by 6 bases and J by 3 bases, with 14 bases between them. CDR1 is ENHRY, CDR2 SYGVKD, per germline. CDR3 protein: CAIREDSLDTEAFF. DNA of the CDR3: TGTGCCATCAGAGAAGACAGTCTAGACACTGAAGCTTTCTTT.

The V call is TRBV6-1, the J call TRBJ2-7; TRBD1 matches at 8 bases. The V gene end was trimmed by 7 bases and the J gene end by 5 bases; junction bases not matched to a gene: 10. The CDR3 spans 14 residues. Germline V gives CDR1 MNHNS, CDR2 SASEGT. The CDR3 protein is CASTRGQGIDEQYF. The CDR3 DNA reads as TGTGCCAGCACCAGAGGACAGGGCATCGACGAGCAGTACTTC.